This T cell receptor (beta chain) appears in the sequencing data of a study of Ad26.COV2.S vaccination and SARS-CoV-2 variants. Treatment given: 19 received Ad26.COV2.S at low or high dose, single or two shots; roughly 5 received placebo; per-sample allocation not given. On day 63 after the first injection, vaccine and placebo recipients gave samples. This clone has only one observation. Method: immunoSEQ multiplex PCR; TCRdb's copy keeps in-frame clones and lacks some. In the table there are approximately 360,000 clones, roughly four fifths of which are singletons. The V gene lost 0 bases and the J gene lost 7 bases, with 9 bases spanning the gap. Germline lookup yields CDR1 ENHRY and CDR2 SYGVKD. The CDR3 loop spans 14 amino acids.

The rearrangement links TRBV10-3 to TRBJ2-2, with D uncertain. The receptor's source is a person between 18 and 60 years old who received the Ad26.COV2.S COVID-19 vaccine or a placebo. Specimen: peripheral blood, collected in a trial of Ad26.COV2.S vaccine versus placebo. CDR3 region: CAISESTSGGELFF. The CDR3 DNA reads TGTGCCATCAGTGAGTCGACCTCCGGCGGGGAGCTGTTTTTT.